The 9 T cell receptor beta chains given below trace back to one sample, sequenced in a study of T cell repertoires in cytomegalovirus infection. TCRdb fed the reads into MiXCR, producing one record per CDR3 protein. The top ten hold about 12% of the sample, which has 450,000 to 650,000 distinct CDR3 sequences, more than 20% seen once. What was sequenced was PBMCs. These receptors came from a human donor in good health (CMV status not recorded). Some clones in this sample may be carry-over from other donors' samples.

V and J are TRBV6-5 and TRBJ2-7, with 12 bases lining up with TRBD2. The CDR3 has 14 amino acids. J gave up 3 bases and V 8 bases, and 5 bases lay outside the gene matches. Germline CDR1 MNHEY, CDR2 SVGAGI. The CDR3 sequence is CASSRLAGVYEQYV. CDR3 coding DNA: TGTGCCAGCTCGCGACTAGCGGGAGTCTACGAGCAGTACGTC.

CDR3 nucleotides: TGTGCCAGTAGTATAGCCGGAGAAGCCTATGGCTACACCTTC. It is translated as CASSIAGEAYGYTF. J is TRBJ1-2 and V is TRBV19; D uncertain. The CDR3 is 14 amino acids. The V end was cut by 1 base, the J end by 4 bases, with 10 bases between. In germline, CDR1 is LNHDA, CDR2 SQIVND (reference sequence).

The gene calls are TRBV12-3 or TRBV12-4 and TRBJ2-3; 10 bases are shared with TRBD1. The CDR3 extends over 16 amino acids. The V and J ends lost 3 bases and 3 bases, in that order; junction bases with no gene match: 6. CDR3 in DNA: TGTGCCAGCAGTTTGGGACAGGGGAGGAGAACAGATACGCAGTATTTT. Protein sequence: CASSLGQGRRTDTQYF.

CDR3 sequence reads: CASSGTGKKSYNEQFF. CDR3 nucleotides: TGTGCCAGCAGTGGAACAGGGAAGAAATCCTACAATGAGCAGTTCTTC. The chain couples TRBV12-3 or TRBV12-4 to TRBJ2-1, with D perhaps matching TRBD1 (6 bases). The CDR3 loop spans 16 amino acids. The V end lost 5 bases, the J end lost 1 base, and 15 bases lay between the germline ends.

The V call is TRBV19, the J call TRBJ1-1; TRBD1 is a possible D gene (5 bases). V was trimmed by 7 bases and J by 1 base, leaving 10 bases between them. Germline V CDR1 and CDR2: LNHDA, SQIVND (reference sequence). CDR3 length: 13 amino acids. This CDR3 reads CASMGVGNTEAFF. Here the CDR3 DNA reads TGTGCCAGTATGGGGGTAGGGAACACTGAAGCTTTCTTT.

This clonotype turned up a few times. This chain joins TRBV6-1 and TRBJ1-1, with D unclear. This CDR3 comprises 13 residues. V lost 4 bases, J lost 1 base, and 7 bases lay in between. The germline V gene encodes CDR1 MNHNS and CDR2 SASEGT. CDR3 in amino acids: CASSGEANTEAFF. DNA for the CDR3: TGTGCCAGCAGTGGGGAAGCGAACACTGAAGCTTTCTTT.

The CDR3 region is CASSSPPIGRVSSYEQYF. CDR3 DNA: TGTGCCAGCAGTAGCCCCCCAATCGGGCGGGTAAGCTCCTACGAGCAGTACTTC. V and J are TRBV28 and TRBJ2-7, with TRBD2 as a possible D gene (5 bases). The CDR3 contains 18 residues. Germline-derived CDR1 and CDR2 are MDHEN and SYDVKM. The ends were cut back, 5 bases at V and 0 bases at J, with 23 bases in the middle. The complete variable domain, with remaining parts taken from reference TRBV28 and TRBJ2-7, reads DVKVTQSSRYLVKRTGEKVFLECVQDMDHENMFWYRQDPGLGLRLIYFSYDVKMKEKGDIPEGYSVSREKKERFSLILESASTNQTSMYLCASSSPPIGRVSSYEQYFGPGTRLTVT.

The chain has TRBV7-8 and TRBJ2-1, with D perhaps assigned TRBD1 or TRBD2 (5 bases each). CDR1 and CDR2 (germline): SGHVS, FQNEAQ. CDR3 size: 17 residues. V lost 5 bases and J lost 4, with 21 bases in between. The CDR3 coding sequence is TGTGCCAGCAGCCTGGCTTTTACAGGAGAGGGATACAATGAGCAGTTCTTC. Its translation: CASSLAFTGEGYNEQFF.

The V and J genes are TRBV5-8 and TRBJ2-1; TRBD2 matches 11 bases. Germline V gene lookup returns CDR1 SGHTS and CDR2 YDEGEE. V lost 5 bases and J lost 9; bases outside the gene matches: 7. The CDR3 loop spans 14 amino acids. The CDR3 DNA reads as TGTGCCAGCAGACGCACTAGCGGGAGCCTTGAGCAGTTCTTC. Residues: CASRRTSGSLEQFF.